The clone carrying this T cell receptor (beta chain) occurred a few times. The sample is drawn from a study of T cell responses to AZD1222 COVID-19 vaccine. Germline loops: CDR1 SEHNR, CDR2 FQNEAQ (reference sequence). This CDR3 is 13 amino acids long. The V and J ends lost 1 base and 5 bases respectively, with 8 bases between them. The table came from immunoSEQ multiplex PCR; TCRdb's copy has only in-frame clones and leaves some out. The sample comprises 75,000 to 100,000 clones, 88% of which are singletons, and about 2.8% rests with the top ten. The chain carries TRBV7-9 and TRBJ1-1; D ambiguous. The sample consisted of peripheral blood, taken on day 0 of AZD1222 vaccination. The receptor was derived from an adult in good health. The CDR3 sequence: CASSLGGRTEAFF. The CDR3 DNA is TGTGCCAGCAGCTTAGGGGGAAGAACTGAAGCTTTCTTT. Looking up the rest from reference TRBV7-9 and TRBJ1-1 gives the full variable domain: DTGVSQNPRHKITKRGQNVTFRCDPISEHNRLYWYRQTLGQGPEFLTYFQNEAQLEKSRLLSDRFSAERPKGSFSTLEIQRTEQGDSAMYLCASSLGGRTEAFFGQGTRLTVV.